A selection of T cell receptor beta chains follows, all from one sample in a study of tumor-infiltrating lymphocytes in primary liver carcinoma. TCRdb recomputed calls from the multiplex PCR reads with MiXCR, one row per CDR3 protein. The repertoire has 95,000 to 100,000 distinct CDR3 sequences, about two thirds of them found once; the top ten carry 12%. Material for sequencing was liver tumor tissue from sampling region 2. The receptors derive from a woman aged 55-69 years with primary liver carcinoma and hepatitis B virus infection. The CDR3 runs from the conserved cysteine through the conserved F or W. The order of the fields is CDR3 protein, CDR3 DNA, clone size, D gene, V gene, J gene. The D gene is left open where the match is weak. Expanded clones get a size class; other rows say once, few or many, or leave the size out.

cdr3_aa: CASSTGALGSERFF
cdr3_nt: TGTGCCAGTAGTACAGGGGCTCTGGGATCTGAGCGGTTCTTC
clone_size: -
d_call: TRBD1
v_call: TRBV6-1
j_call: TRBJ2-1

cdr3_aa: CASSEGKQRSSYEQYF
cdr3_nt: TGTGCCAGCAGTGAAGGTAAACAGCGCTCCTCCTACGAGCAGTACTTC
clone_size: -
d_call: -
v_call: TRBV2
j_call: TRBJ2-7

cdr3_aa: CSVEVQISGINEQFF
cdr3_nt: TGCAGCGTTGAAGTCCAGATTAGCGGGATTAATGAGCAGTTCTTC
clone_size: -
d_call: TRBD2
v_call: TRBV29-1
j_call: TRBJ2-1

cdr3_aa: CASSPGTGGTSGSEQYF
cdr3_nt: TGTGCCAGCAGCCCCGGGACAGGGGGGACCTCGGGAAGCGAGCAGTACTTC
clone_size: -
d_call: TRBD1
v_call: TRBV11-3
j_call: TRBJ2-7

cdr3_aa: CASSQDIQVGGDIQYF
cdr3_nt: TGTGCCAGCAGCCAAGATATACAGGTCGGTGGCGACATTCAGTACTTC
clone_size: many
d_call: -
v_call: TRBV4-2
j_call: TRBJ2-4

cdr3_aa: CARSLDGWGRNIQCF
cdr3_nt: TGTGCCAGGAGCTTAGATGGTTGGGGGCGCAACATTCAGTGCTTC
clone_size: -
d_call: -
v_call: TRBV11-2
j_call: TRBJ2-4

cdr3_aa: CASSLAAGGPGEQFF
cdr3_nt: TGTGCCAGCAGCTTAGCGGCGGGAGGGCCGGGTGAGCAGTTCTTC
clone_size: many
d_call: TRBD2
v_call: TRBV7-9
j_call: TRBJ2-1

cdr3_aa: CSVQTETLYF
cdr3_nt: TGCAGCGTCCAGACGGAGACCCTGTACTTC
clone_size: -
d_call: -
v_call: TRBV29-1
j_call: TRBJ2-5

cdr3_aa: CTSSQHTDTQYF
cdr3_nt: TGTACCAGCAGCCAACACACAGATACGCAGTATTTT
clone_size: -
d_call: -
v_call: TRBV4-1
j_call: TRBJ2-3

cdr3_aa: CASSSQTGLHFNGYTF
cdr3_nt: TGTGCCAGCAGTTCCCAGACAGGGCTCCACTTTAATGGCTACACCTTC
clone_size: many
d_call: TRBD1
v_call: TRBV12-3/TRBV12-4
j_call: TRBJ1-2

cdr3_aa: CATSDLPAGTGNYEQYF
cdr3_nt: TGTGCCACCAGTGATTTACCGGCAGGGACAGGGAACTACGAGCAGTACTTC
clone_size: few
d_call: TRBD1
v_call: TRBV24-1
j_call: TRBJ2-7

cdr3_aa: CASRDEREATNKQFF
cdr3_nt: TGTGCCAGCAGAGACGAGCGGGAGGCCACCAATAAGCAATTCTTC
clone_size: -
d_call: TRBD2
v_call: TRBV12-3/TRBV12-4
j_call: TRBJ2-1

cdr3_aa: CASNKIPDSDGELFF
cdr3_nt: TGTGCCAGCAATAAAATTCCGGACAGCGACGGGGAGCTGTTTTTT
clone_size: -
d_call: -
v_call: TRBV6-5
j_call: TRBJ2-2

cdr3_aa: CDSSLEAGPGLAYAEQFF
cdr3_nt: TGTGACAGCAGTTTAGAGGCAGGGCCGGGACTAGCGTACGCTGAGCAGTTCTTC
clone_size: -
d_call: TRBD2
v_call: TRBV12-3/TRBV12-4
j_call: TRBJ2-1

cdr3_aa: CASRPASRPQLF
cdr3_nt: TGTGCCAGCAGACCCGCCTCGCGGCCCCAGCTTTTT
clone_size: -
d_call: -
v_call: TRBV28
j_call: TRBJ1-5

cdr3_aa: CVSSTGEAGFSGNTIYF
cdr3_nt: TGTGTCAGCAGTACCGGAGAGGCCGGGTTCTCTGGAAACACCATATATTTT
clone_size: -
d_call: -
v_call: TRBV6-6
j_call: TRBJ1-3

cdr3_aa: CASSFERTGELFF
cdr3_nt: TGTGCTAGCAGCTTCGAAAGGACTGGGGAGCTGTTTTTT
clone_size: -
d_call: -
v_call: TRBV11-2
j_call: TRBJ2-2

cdr3_aa: CGVAGLEASYEQYF
cdr3_nt: TGCGGCGTTGCCGGACTAGAGGCTTCCTACGAGCAGTACTTC
clone_size: -
d_call: TRBD2
v_call: TRBV29-1
j_call: TRBJ2-7

cdr3_aa: CASRRTANYGYTF
cdr3_nt: TGCGCCAGCCGCAGGACGGCTAACTATGGCTACACCTTC
clone_size: many
d_call: -
v_call: TRBV10-2
j_call: TRBJ1-2

cdr3_aa: CSLRVQDRYTF
cdr3_nt: TGCAGCCTCCGAGTTCAGGATCGCTACACCTTC
clone_size: -
d_call: -
v_call: TRBV29-1
j_call: TRBJ1-2

cdr3_aa: CVSSPDSRYREQSF
cdr3_nt: TGTGTCAGCAGTCCGGACTCGAGGTATAGAGAGCAGTCCTTC
clone_size: -
d_call: -
v_call: TRBV11-2
j_call: TRBJ2-1

cdr3_aa: CAGTFTGGGAQNF
cdr3_nt: TGTGCCGGCACCTTTACGGGAGGCGGGGCCCAGAACTTC
clone_size: -
d_call: TRBD2
v_call: TRBV11-2
j_call: TRBJ2-5

cdr3_aa: CSVFGTTQAYEQYF
cdr3_nt: TGCAGCGTTTTTGGGACTACGCAGGCGTACGAGCAGTACTTC
clone_size: many
d_call: TRBD2
v_call: TRBV29-1
j_call: TRBJ2-7

cdr3_aa: CASSQRTGANQPQHF
cdr3_nt: TGTGCCAGCAGCCAACGGACAGGGGCTAATCAGCCCCAGCATTTT
clone_size: many
d_call: TRBD1
v_call: TRBV12-3/TRBV12-4
j_call: TRBJ1-5

cdr3_aa: CASNQEARREGANEQFF
cdr3_nt: TGTGCCAGTAACCAAGAAGCAAGGCGGGAGGGGGCCAATGAGCAGTTCTTC
clone_size: -
d_call: TRBD2
v_call: TRBV4-2
j_call: TRBJ2-1

cdr3_aa: CASSSGQGNLPQHF
cdr3_nt: TGTGCCAGCAGCTCGGGACAGGGGAACCTCCCCCAGCATTTT
clone_size: -
d_call: TRBD1
v_call: TRBV11-1
j_call: TRBJ1-5

cdr3_aa: CASSLRPRKDTATQYF
cdr3_nt: TGTGCCAGCAGTTTGAGGCCCCGGAAGGATACAGCGACCCAGTACTTC
clone_size: -
d_call: -
v_call: TRBV12-3/TRBV12-4
j_call: TRBJ2-5

cdr3_aa: CASSPQGSYNEQFF
cdr3_nt: TGTGCCAGCAGTCCACAGGGGTCCTACAATGAGCAGTTCTTC
clone_size: -
d_call: TRBD1
v_call: TRBV28
j_call: TRBJ2-1

cdr3_aa: CASSGSRAGGRNEQFF
cdr3_nt: TGTGCCAGTAGTGGATCTAGAGCGGGAGGTCGCAATGAGCAGTTCTTC
clone_size: -
d_call: TRBD2
v_call: TRBV19
j_call: TRBJ2-1

cdr3_aa: CASSNKGPQETQYF
cdr3_nt: TGTGCCAGCAGCAATAAGGGGCCTCAAGAGACCCAGTACTTC
clone_size: many
d_call: -
v_call: TRBV7-9
j_call: TRBJ2-5

cdr3_aa: CASSRAFSREHSYEQYF
cdr3_nt: TGTGCCAGCAGCCGGGCCTTTTCCCGGGAGCACTCCTACGAGCAGTACTTC
clone_size: -
d_call: -
v_call: TRBV5-6
j_call: TRBJ2-7

cdr3_aa: CSVVSGGNTIYF
cdr3_nt: TGCAGCGTTGTTTCGGGGGGAAACACCATATATTTT
clone_size: many
d_call: -
v_call: TRBV29-1
j_call: TRBJ1-3

cdr3_aa: CASSYRTGTDAYEQYF
cdr3_nt: TGTGCCAGTAGTTATCGAACCGGGACAGATGCCTACGAGCAGTACTTC
clone_size: -
d_call: TRBD1
v_call: TRBV6-5
j_call: TRBJ2-7

cdr3_aa: CASSQDMAGEADTQYF
cdr3_nt: TGTGCCAGCAGCCAAGATATGGCGGGAGAAGCAGATACGCAGTATTTT
clone_size: medium-sized
d_call: TRBD2
v_call: TRBV4-2
j_call: TRBJ2-3

cdr3_aa: CTSRLGLVAGGPNEQFF
cdr3_nt: TGTACTAGCAGGTTAGGTCTGGTAGCGGGAGGGCCGAATGAGCAGTTCTTC
clone_size: once
d_call: TRBD2
v_call: TRBV11-2
j_call: TRBJ2-1

cdr3_aa: CTSSQIAGAGQYF
cdr3_nt: TGTACCAGCAGCCAAATAGCGGGAGCAGGGCAGTACTTC
clone_size: -
d_call: TRBD2
v_call: TRBV14
j_call: TRBJ2-7

cdr3_aa: CASGFRTGTDTRYF
cdr3_nt: TGTGCCAGCGGTTTCCGGACGGGCACAGATACGCGGTATTTT
clone_size: -
d_call: -
v_call: TRBV11-3
j_call: TRBJ2-3

cdr3_aa: CASGIDHVGNEQFF
cdr3_nt: TGTGCCAGCGGCATAGATCACGTGGGCAATGAGCAGTTCTTC
clone_size: once
d_call: -
v_call: TRBV11-3
j_call: TRBJ2-1

cdr3_aa: CASSFGSFYEQYF
cdr3_nt: TGTGCCAGCAGTTTTGGTAGTTTCTACGAGCAGTACTTC
clone_size: many
d_call: -
v_call: TRBV12-3/TRBV12-4
j_call: TRBJ2-7

cdr3_aa: CASIPHRGQFF
cdr3_nt: TGTGCCAGCATCCCTCATCGGGGGCAGTTCTTC
clone_size: -
d_call: -
v_call: TRBV7-9
j_call: TRBJ2-1

cdr3_aa: CASSLAGRETRELFF
cdr3_nt: TGTGCCAGCAGCTTAGCGGGGAGGGAAACCAGGGAGCTGTTTTTT
clone_size: -
d_call: TRBD2
v_call: TRBV7-9
j_call: TRBJ2-2

cdr3_aa: CASSLGGLTYTLDAQYF
cdr3_nt: TGTGCCAGCAGCTTAGGGGGACTAACATACACGTTAGATGCGCAGTATTTT
clone_size: -
d_call: TRBD2
v_call: TRBV11-2
j_call: TRBJ2-3

cdr3_aa: CVSSWVGLDFSGANVLTF
cdr3_nt: TGTGTCAGCAGCTGGGTAGGGCTCGACTTTTCTGGGGCTAACGTCCTGACTTTC
clone_size: -
d_call: -
v_call: TRBV7-8
j_call: TRBJ2-6

cdr3_aa: CASGLALRGTSGRSEQYF
cdr3_nt: TGTGCCAGCGGCTTAGCCTTAAGGGGGACTAGCGGGAGGAGCGAGCAATACTTC
clone_size: -
d_call: TRBD2
v_call: TRBV11-2
j_call: TRBJ2-7

cdr3_aa: CASSLTGGKETQYF
cdr3_nt: TGTGCCAGCAGCCTGACAGGGGGGAAAGAGACCCAGTACTTC
clone_size: -
d_call: TRBD1
v_call: TRBV11-2
j_call: TRBJ2-5

cdr3_aa: CASSLRMGQGFYNEQFF
cdr3_nt: TGTGCCAGCAGCTTACGAATGGGACAGGGATTCTACAATGAGCAGTTCTTC
clone_size: once
d_call: TRBD1
v_call: TRBV11-2
j_call: TRBJ2-1

cdr3_aa: CASSGGLAARELFF
cdr3_nt: TGTGCCAGCAGTGGAGGACTAGCGGCCCGGGAGCTGTTTTTT
clone_size: once
d_call: TRBD2
v_call: TRBV10-1
j_call: TRBJ2-2

cdr3_aa: CASSVDRVDTEVFF
cdr3_nt: TGTGCCAGCAGCGTGGACAGGGTGGACACTGAAGTTTTCTTT
clone_size: -
d_call: TRBD1
v_call: TRBV7-9
j_call: TRBJ1-1

cdr3_aa: CASMGQGLTGELFF
cdr3_nt: TGTGCCAGCATGGGACAGGGGTTAACTGGGGAGCTGTTTTTT
clone_size: many
d_call: TRBD1
v_call: TRBV6-5
j_call: TRBJ2-2

cdr3_aa: CASSPPETGGTDTQYF
cdr3_nt: TGTGCCAGCTCACCACCGGAAACAGGGGGCACAGATACGCAGTATTTT
clone_size: -
d_call: TRBD1
v_call: TRBV18
j_call: TRBJ2-3

cdr3_aa: CASSPGTVLYNEQFF
cdr3_nt: TGTGCCAGCAGCCCCGGGACAGTTCTTTACAATGAGCAGTTCTTC
clone_size: many
d_call: TRBD1
v_call: TRBV7-8
j_call: TRBJ2-1

cdr3_aa: CANRERPAGGPGGEQYF
cdr3_nt: TGTGCCAACAGAGAGCGACCAGCGGGAGGCCCAGGGGGCGAGCAGTACTTC
clone_size: -
d_call: TRBD2
v_call: TRBV11-2
j_call: TRBJ2-7

cdr3_aa: CASSVAGATEQYF
cdr3_nt: TGTGCCAGCAGCGTAGCTGGCGCAACCGAGCAGTACTTC
clone_size: -
d_call: -
v_call: TRBV9
j_call: TRBJ2-7

cdr3_aa: CASGGNSGYEQYF
cdr3_nt: TGCGCCAGCGGGGGGAACAGCGGCTACGAGCAGTACTTC
clone_size: -
d_call: -
v_call: TRBV4-1
j_call: TRBJ2-7

cdr3_aa: CSSGDGLAVHEQFF
cdr3_nt: TGTTCCAGCGGCGACGGACTAGCGGTCCATGAGCAGTTCTTC
clone_size: -
d_call: TRBD2
v_call: TRBV11-1
j_call: TRBJ2-1